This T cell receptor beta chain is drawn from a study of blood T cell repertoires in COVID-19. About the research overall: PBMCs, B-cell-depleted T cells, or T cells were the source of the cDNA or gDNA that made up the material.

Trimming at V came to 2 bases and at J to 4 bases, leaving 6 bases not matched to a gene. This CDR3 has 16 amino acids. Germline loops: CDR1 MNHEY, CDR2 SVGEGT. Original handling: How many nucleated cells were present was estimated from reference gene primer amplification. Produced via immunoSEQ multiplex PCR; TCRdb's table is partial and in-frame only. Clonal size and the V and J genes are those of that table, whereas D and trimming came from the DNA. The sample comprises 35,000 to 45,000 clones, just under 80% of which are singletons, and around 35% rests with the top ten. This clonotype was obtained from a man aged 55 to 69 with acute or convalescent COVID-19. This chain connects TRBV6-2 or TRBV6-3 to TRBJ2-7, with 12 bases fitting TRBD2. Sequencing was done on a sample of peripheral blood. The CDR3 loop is CASSYPGLAGRYEQYF. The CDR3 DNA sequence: TGTGCCAGCAGTTACCCCGGACTAGCGGGAAGGTACGAGCAGTACTTC.